The 10 T cell receptor beta chains presented below share a single source sample, sequenced in a study of cytomegalovirus exposure and HLA in healthy donors. PCR primers comprised 60 Vbeta and 13 Jbeta primers. Produced via immunoSEQ multiplex PCR; TCRdb's table is partial and in-frame only. This sample has hundreds of thousands of clones, with roughly 70% found just once. Source material: PBMCs. The receptors derive from a female donor in good health and CMV-seronegative.

The CDR3 nucleotides read TGTGCCAGCGGCGAGGGGGACACCGGGGAGCTGTTTTTT. The encoded protein is CASGEGDTGELFF. This chain joins TRBV2 and TRBJ2-2, with D perhaps matching TRBD1 (6 bases). The CDR3 is 13 residues long. CDR1 and CDR2 (germline): SNHLY, FYNNEI. V was shortened by 8 bases and J by 3 bases, with 10 bases between the two germline ends.

CDR3 amino acids: CASTAASANTGELFF. The CDR3 nucleotides are TGTGCCAGCACGGCGGCTAGCGCGAACACCGGGGAGCTGTTTTTT. V is TRBV6-1 and J is TRBJ2-2; D may be TRBD2 (6 bases). CDR1 is MNHNS, CDR2 SASEGT, per germline. The CDR3 is 15 residues long. Trimming cost V 7 bases and J 0 bases, with 12 bases left between them.

This chain links TRBV7-9 with TRBJ1-1; D ambiguous. Germline V CDR1 and CDR2: SEHNR, FQNEAQ (reference sequence). The CDR3 covers 13 residues. With 5 bases removed from V and 5 bases from J, the gap between germline ends came to 12 bases. The CDR3 loop is CASSPRGGTEAFF. The CDR3 nucleotides are TGTGCCAGCAGCCCACGGGGAGGGACTGAAGCTTTCTTT.

The chain recombines TRBV5-4 with TRBJ2-1; D might be TRBD1 (6 bases). The germline V gene encodes CDR1 SGHNT and CDR2 YYREEE (reference sequence). The CDR3 length is 13 residues. V was shortened by 2 bases and J by 4 bases, with 7 bases between the two germline ends. This chain's CDR3 is CASSFTGYNEQFF. The CDR3 DNA sequence: TGTGCCAGCAGCTTCACAGGGTACAATGAGCAGTTCTTC.

This chain links TRBV9 with TRBJ2-5; TRBD2 matches at 12 bases. CDR1 is SGDLS and CDR2 is YYNGEE in the germline V gene. The trim removed 4 bases at V and 5 bases at J, leaving 6 bases unmatched. The CDR3 is 15 amino acids. In DNA form, the CDR3 reads TGTGCCAGCAGCCTTACGCTAGCGGGAGGGGAGACCCAGTACTTC. Its protein is CASSLTLAGGETQYF.

The chain uses TRBV5-1 and TRBJ2-3; possible D gene TRBD2, 6 bases. The V gene's germline CDR1 is SGHRS and CDR2 YFSETQ. This CDR3 is 12 amino acids long. Trimming shortened V by 3 bases and J by 7 bases, and 9 bases separated the two germline ends. The CDR3 nucleotides are TGCGCCAGCAGCTGGGCGGGGTATACGCAGTATTTT. Amino acid sequence: CASSWAGYTQYF.

The table lists this clone with a few counts. V usage is TRBV7-6 and J usage is TRBJ2-1; D not resolved. The CDR3 spans 11 residues. The germline CDR1 and CDR2 sequences are SGHVS and FNYEAQ. V lost 4 bases and J lost 9, with 7 bases in between. In DNA form, the CDR3 reads TGTGCCAGCAGCTCTAGTTTTGAGCAGTTCTTC. Protein: CASSSSFEQFF.

This clone was detected only once. The gene calls are TRBV6-4 and TRBJ2-2, with 7 nucleotides matching TRBD1. After removal of 10 bases from V and 0 bases from J, the junction contained 5 bases not matched to a gene. Germline V gives CDR1 MRHNA, CDR2 SNTAGT. The CDR3 loop spans 14 amino acids. DNA for the CDR3: TGTGCCACACAGGGGAACTCGAACACCGGGGAGCTGTTTTTT. This sequence encodes CATQGNSNTGELFF.

This chain uses TRBV7-9 with TRBJ2-3; perhaps TRBD2 as D (6 bases). The length of the CDR3 is 15 residues. V shed 4 bases and J shed 1 base, with 12 bases lying between them. CDR1 is SEHNR and CDR2 is FQNEAQ in the germline V gene (reference sequence). The CDR3 loop reads CASSSSGQGTDTQYF. The CDR3 bases are TGTGCCAGCAGCTCGAGCGGGCAAGGCACAGATACGCAGTATTTT.

The CDR3 DNA reads TGCGCCAGCAGCCAACCTGCGGGGGTTGACTATGGCTACACCTTC. This translates into CASSQPAGVDYGYTF. The rearrangement joins TRBV4-1 to TRBJ1-2; a weak D match, TRBD1 (5 bases). The V and J ends lost 2 bases and 3 bases respectively, with 13 bases between them. There are 15 residues in the CDR3. In germline, CDR1 is MGHRA, CDR2 YSYEKL.